Listed below are T cell receptor beta chains from one sample, sequenced in a study of beta chain features in type 1 diabetes. Profiling relied on immunoSEQ multiplex PCR, and the TCRdb table lists in-frame clones only, not all of them. Of around 350,000 clones in the sample, over 9.5% are singletons; the top ten hold around 0.015%. Sequencing was carried out using naive CD4+ T cells from blood. Receptors were obtained from a man between 18 and 29 years old in good health. CDR3s include the opening cysteine and the closing phenylalanine or tryptophan. Each record gives: D gene, clone size, V gene, J gene, CDR3 protein, CDR3 DNA. A D gene is named only where the DNA matches it firmly. Size is omitted from some rows. Given values are once, few, many or a class for expanded clones.

d_gene: TRBD1; abundance: few; v_gene: TRBV11-1; j_gene: TRBJ1-1; CDR3aa: CASSFGQGAMNTEAFF; CDR3nt: TGTGCCAGCAGCTTTGGACAGGGGGCCATGAACACTGAAGCTTTCTTT
d_gene: -; abundance: few; v_gene: TRBV4-3; j_gene: TRBJ1-2; CDR3aa: CASSQGYLLDNYGYTF; CDR3nt: TGCGCCAGCAGCCAAGGCTACTTGCTAGATAACTATGGCTACACCTTC
d_gene: -; abundance: -; v_gene: TRBV9; j_gene: TRBJ2-1; CDR3aa: CASSARDFISEQFF; CDR3nt: TGTGCCAGCAGCGCACGGGACTTTATCAGTGAGCAGTTCTTC
d_gene: TRBD1; abundance: -; v_gene: TRBV29-1; j_gene: TRBJ1-1; CDR3aa: CSGDSPSANTEAFF; CDR3nt: TGCAGCGGGGACAGTCCTTCAGCGAACACTGAAGCTTTCTTT
d_gene: TRBD1; abundance: few; v_gene: TRBV7-9; j_gene: TRBJ2-5; CDR3aa: CASSPGQGVVETQYF; CDR3nt: TGTGCCAGCAGCCCCGGACAGGGTGTGGTAGAGACCCAGTACTTC
d_gene: TRBD1; abundance: few; v_gene: TRBV19; j_gene: TRBJ1-1; CDR3aa: CASSGGTGWNTEAFF; CDR3nt: TGTGCCAGTAGTGGGGGGACAGGGTGGAACACTGAAGCTTTCTTT
d_gene: -; abundance: -; v_gene: TRBV4-3; j_gene: TRBJ1-4; CDR3aa: CASSRSGNLGEKLFF; CDR3nt: TGCGCCAGCAGCCGAAGCGGGAATCTAGGGGAAAAACTGTTTTTT
d_gene: TRBD2; abundance: few; v_gene: TRBV6-5; j_gene: TRBJ2-1; CDR3aa: CASSGAGTYNEQFF; CDR3nt: TGTGCCAGCAGTGGAGCGGGGACCTACAATGAGCAGTTCTTC
d_gene: -; abundance: -; v_gene: TRBV18; j_gene: TRBJ2-7; CDR3aa: CASSLSDTYEQYF; CDR3nt: TGTGCCAGCTCACTGTCAGACACCTACGAGCAGTACTTC
d_gene: -; abundance: few; v_gene: TRBV28; j_gene: TRBJ2-7; CDR3aa: CASSLGVRYEQYF; CDR3nt: TGTGCCAGCAGCCTAGGAGTTCGCTACGAGCAGTACTTC
d_gene: TRBD1; abundance: few; v_gene: TRBV5-6; j_gene: TRBJ2-5; CDR3aa: CASSLGQGLQETQYF; CDR3nt: TGTGCCAGCAGCCTCGGACAGGGGCTGCAAGAGACCCAGTACTTC
d_gene: -; abundance: -; v_gene: TRBV15; j_gene: TRBJ2-1; CDR3aa: CATSRDAGTYYNEQFF; CDR3nt: TGTGCCACCAGCAGAGATGCAGGGACTTACTACAATGAGCAGTTCTTC
d_gene: TRBD1; abundance: -; v_gene: TRBV7-9; j_gene: TRBJ2-5; CDR3aa: CASSLGQGAPETQYF; CDR3nt: TGTGCCAGCAGCTTAGGACAGGGGGCTCCAGAGACCCAGTACTTC
d_gene: -; abundance: few; v_gene: TRBV7-9; j_gene: TRBJ2-3; CDR3aa: CASRYREADTQYF; CDR3nt: TGTGCCAGCAGGTACAGGGAAGCAGATACGCAGTATTTT
d_gene: TRBD1; abundance: few; v_gene: TRBV27; j_gene: TRBJ2-7; CDR3aa: CASSPPRTGFRYEQYF; CDR3nt: TGTGCCAGCAGTCCACCGAGGACAGGGTTTAGGTACGAGCAGTACTTC
d_gene: -; abundance: -; v_gene: TRBV30; j_gene: TRBJ2-7; CDR3aa: CAWRRPRIYEQYF; CDR3nt: TGTGCCTGGAGAAGACCCAGGATATACGAGCAGTACTTC
d_gene: -; abundance: few; v_gene: TRBV5-1; j_gene: TRBJ1-1; CDR3aa: CASKNTGVDTEAFF; CDR3nt: TGCGCCAGTAAAAACACCGGAGTAGACACTGAAGCTTTCTTT
d_gene: TRBD2; abundance: -; v_gene: TRBV7-2; j_gene: TRBJ2-1; CDR3aa: CASIQTSGGASNEQFF; CDR3nt: TGTGCCAGCATCCAGACGAGCGGGGGGGCGAGCAATGAGCAGTTCTTC
d_gene: TRBD1; abundance: -; v_gene: TRBV2; j_gene: TRBJ1-1; CDR3aa: CASTGGWGYTEAFF; CDR3nt: TGTGCCAGCACAGGGGGCTGGGGGTATACTGAAGCTTTCTTT
d_gene: TRBD1; abundance: -; v_gene: TRBV4-1; j_gene: TRBJ1-4; CDR3aa: CASSPPRQGRSEKLFF; CDR3nt: TGCGCCAGCAGTCCCCCTCGACAGGGGCGAAGTGAAAAACTGTTTTTT
d_gene: -; abundance: -; v_gene: TRBV28; j_gene: TRBJ2-1; CDR3aa: CASRAQGMAYEQFF; CDR3nt: TGTGCCAGCAGAGCACAGGGCATGGCCTATGAGCAGTTCTTC
d_gene: TRBD1; abundance: few; v_gene: TRBV6-5; j_gene: TRBJ2-5; CDR3aa: CASSRGQWETQYF; CDR3nt: TGTGCCAGCTCGAGGGGGCAATGGGAGACCCAGTACTTC
d_gene: TRBD1; abundance: few; v_gene: TRBV29-1; j_gene: TRBJ1-1; CDR3aa: CSVDRVHTEAFF; CDR3nt: TGCAGCGTAGACAGGGTTCACACTGAAGCTTTCTTT
d_gene: TRBD1; abundance: -; v_gene: TRBV7-8; j_gene: TRBJ1-5; CDR3aa: CASSVGDSSFYSNQPQHF; CDR3nt: TGTGCCAGCAGCGTCGGGGACAGTTCATTTTATAGCAATCAGCCCCAGCATTTT
d_gene: -; abundance: -; v_gene: TRBV19; j_gene: TRBJ2-7; CDR3aa: CASSTGGASPYEQYF; CDR3nt: TGTGCCAGTAGTACGGGGGGCGCGAGTCCATACGAGCAGTACTTC
d_gene: TRBD2; abundance: few; v_gene: TRBV5-1; j_gene: TRBJ2-1; CDR3aa: CASSLRTSGNEQFF; CDR3nt: TGCGCCAGCAGCTTGCGTACTAGCGGGAATGAGCAGTTCTTC
d_gene: -; abundance: few; v_gene: TRBV4-1; j_gene: TRBJ1-1; CDR3aa: CASSQGDLATEAFF; CDR3nt: TGCGCCAGCAGCCAAGGGGACTTGGCCACTGAAGCTTTCTTT
d_gene: TRBD2; abundance: -; v_gene: TRBV2; j_gene: TRBJ2-2; CDR3aa: CASEPGLAGGLAGELFF; CDR3nt: TGTGCCAGCGAACCGGGACTAGCGGGAGGATTGGCCGGGGAGCTGTTTTTT
d_gene: -; abundance: -; v_gene: TRBV28; j_gene: TRBJ2-2; CDR3aa: CASAEPNTGELFF; CDR3nt: TGTGCCAGCGCTGAGCCCAACACCGGGGAGCTGTTTTTT
d_gene: TRBD2; abundance: -; v_gene: TRBV11-2; j_gene: TRBJ2-1; CDR3aa: CASSLGPSGITYNEQFF; CDR3nt: TGTGCCAGCAGCTTAGGGCCTAGCGGGATAACCTACAATGAGCAGTTCTTC
d_gene: TRBD1; abundance: -; v_gene: TRBV6-5; j_gene: TRBJ2-7; CDR3aa: CASSSITGTVHEQYF; CDR3nt: TGTGCCAGCAGTTCCATCACCGGGACAGTACACGAGCAGTACTTC
d_gene: -; abundance: few; v_gene: TRBV19; j_gene: TRBJ2-1; CDR3aa: CASSMGHPPNEQFF; CDR3nt: TGTGCCAGTAGTATGGGGCACCCCCCCAATGAGCAGTTCTTC
d_gene: -; abundance: -; v_gene: TRBV5-6; j_gene: TRBJ2-5; CDR3aa: CASSFAGETQYF; CDR3nt: TGTGCCAGCAGCTTTGCGGGAGAGACCCAGTACTTC
d_gene: -; abundance: -; v_gene: TRBV6-5; j_gene: TRBJ2-1; CDR3aa: CASSYSPGNNEQFF; CDR3nt: TGTGCCAGCAGTTACTCGCCCGGTAACAATGAGCAGTTCTTC
d_gene: TRBD2; abundance: -; v_gene: TRBV4-2; j_gene: TRBJ2-5; CDR3aa: CASSQEGTSGWETQYF; CDR3nt: TGTGCCAGCAGCCAAGAGGGGACTAGCGGTTGGGAGACCCAGTACTTC
d_gene: -; abundance: -; v_gene: TRBV6-6; j_gene: TRBJ2-3; CDR3aa: CASSYSWPSTDTQYF; CDR3nt: TGTGCCAGCAGTTACTCCTGGCCAAGCACAGATACGCAGTATTTT
d_gene: TRBD1; abundance: few; v_gene: TRBV19; j_gene: TRBJ1-5; CDR3aa: CASTIRGQDQPQHF; CDR3nt: TGTGCCAGTACCATCAGGGGGCAAGATCAGCCCCAGCATTTT
d_gene: -; abundance: few; v_gene: TRBV30; j_gene: TRBJ2-6; CDR3aa: CAWSSRAGANVLTF; CDR3nt: TGTGCCTGGAGTAGTAGAGCTGGGGCCAACGTCCTGACTTTC
d_gene: -; abundance: -; v_gene: TRBV15; j_gene: TRBJ2-3; CDR3aa: CATSRQRSTDTQYF; CDR3nt: TGTGCCACCAGCCGACAGAGGAGCACAGATACGCAGTATTTT
d_gene: -; abundance: -; v_gene: TRBV5-1; j_gene: TRBJ1-1; CDR3aa: CASSLVPGWDTEAFF; CDR3nt: TGCGCCAGCAGCTTGGTTCCGGGGTGGGACACTGAAGCTTTCTTT
d_gene: -; abundance: -; v_gene: TRBV12-5; j_gene: TRBJ2-3; CDR3aa: CASSSAGWPDTQYF; CDR3nt: TGTGCTAGCTCTAGCGCGGGGTGGCCAGATACGCAGTATTTT
d_gene: TRBD1; abundance: -; v_gene: TRBV23-1; j_gene: TRBJ2-7; CDR3aa: CASSPWDSEKGSYEQYF; CDR3nt: TGCGCCAGCAGTCCTTGGGACAGCGAAAAGGGATCCTACGAGCAGTACTTC
d_gene: TRBD1; abundance: -; v_gene: TRBV5-1; j_gene: TRBJ2-7; CDR3aa: CASSLEGQGYTEQYF; CDR3nt: TGCGCCAGCAGCTTGGAGGGACAGGGGTATACGGAGCAGTACTTC
d_gene: -; abundance: few; v_gene: TRBV7-9; j_gene: TRBJ1-5; CDR3aa: CASSLVGGGQPQHF; CDR3nt: TGTGCCAGCAGCTTAGTTGGGGGCGGACAGCCCCAGCATTTT
d_gene: TRBD1; abundance: -; v_gene: TRBV18; j_gene: TRBJ1-5; CDR3aa: CASSPPGQGASQPQHF; CDR3nt: TGTGCCAGCTCACCACCAGGTCAGGGGGCTAGTCAGCCCCAGCATTTT
d_gene: TRBD2; abundance: few; v_gene: TRBV6-4; j_gene: TRBJ2-1; CDR3aa: CASSDELASRRFF; CDR3nt: TGTGCCAGCAGTGACGAACTAGCGAGTCGGCGGTTCTTC
d_gene: -; abundance: -; v_gene: TRBV7-2; j_gene: TRBJ2-5; CDR3aa: CASSPDLGGGETQYF; CDR3nt: TGTGCCAGCAGTCCCGATCTAGGGGGGGGAGAGACCCAGTACTTC
d_gene: TRBD2; abundance: -; v_gene: TRBV4-2; j_gene: TRBJ2-2; CDR3aa: CASSQEGTSFVGELFF; CDR3nt: TGTGCCAGCAGCCAAGAAGGGACTAGCTTTGTCGGGGAGCTGTTTTTT
d_gene: TRBD1; abundance: -; v_gene: TRBV7-3; j_gene: TRBJ2-1; CDR3aa: CASSRTGGVDEQFF; CDR3nt: TGTGCCAGCAGCCGGACAGGGGGCGTTGATGAGCAGTTCTTC
d_gene: -; abundance: -; v_gene: TRBV11-2; j_gene: TRBJ2-7; CDR3aa: CASSLPGGYEQYF; CDR3nt: TGTGCCAGCAGCTTACCCGGCGGCTACGAGCAGTACTTC
d_gene: TRBD1; abundance: few; v_gene: TRBV4-2; j_gene: TRBJ2-1; CDR3aa: CASSQVAGTGPEGEQFF; CDR3nt: TGTGCCAGCAGCCAAGTTGCTGGGACAGGGCCCGAGGGTGAGCAGTTCTTC
d_gene: -; abundance: few; v_gene: TRBV15; j_gene: TRBJ2-5; CDR3aa: CATSREAGVPADPRETQYF; CDR3nt: TGTGCCACCAGCAGAGAAGCTGGTGTTCCAGCGGACCCTCGGGAGACCCAGTACTTC
d_gene: TRBD2; abundance: few; v_gene: TRBV7-2; j_gene: TRBJ2-3; CDR3aa: CASSFRLAGGSDTQYF; CDR3nt: TGTGCCAGCAGCTTCCGACTAGCGGGAGGTTCAGATACGCAGTATTTT
d_gene: -; abundance: -; v_gene: TRBV7-2; j_gene: TRBJ1-2; CDR3aa: CASSPSSGRTGYTF; CDR3nt: TGTGCCAGCAGCCCATCTTCAGGGCGGACTGGCTACACCTTC
d_gene: -; abundance: -; v_gene: TRBV29-1; j_gene: TRBJ2-7; CDR3aa: CSVGAGAGYEQYF; CDR3nt: TGCAGCGTTGGGGCAGGGGCGGGCTACGAGCAGTACTTC
d_gene: -; abundance: -; v_gene: TRBV11-2; j_gene: TRBJ2-3; CDR3aa: CASSPGTRATQYF; CDR3nt: TGTGCCAGCAGCCCGGGGACTCGAGCTACGCAGTATTTT
d_gene: -; abundance: few; v_gene: TRBV29-1; j_gene: TRBJ1-1; CDR3aa: CSVTGSGDTEAFF; CDR3nt: TGCAGCGTTACAGGGAGCGGGGACACTGAAGCTTTCTTT
d_gene: -; abundance: few; v_gene: TRBV18; j_gene: TRBJ1-2; CDR3aa: CASSPITGTRDYGYTF; CDR3nt: TGTGCCAGCTCACCAATTACCGGGACTCGGGACTATGGCTACACCTTC
d_gene: -; abundance: few; v_gene: TRBV19; j_gene: TRBJ2-1; CDR3aa: CASSIDRETEQFF; CDR3nt: TGTGCCAGTAGTATAGATCGGGAGACGGAGCAGTTCTTC